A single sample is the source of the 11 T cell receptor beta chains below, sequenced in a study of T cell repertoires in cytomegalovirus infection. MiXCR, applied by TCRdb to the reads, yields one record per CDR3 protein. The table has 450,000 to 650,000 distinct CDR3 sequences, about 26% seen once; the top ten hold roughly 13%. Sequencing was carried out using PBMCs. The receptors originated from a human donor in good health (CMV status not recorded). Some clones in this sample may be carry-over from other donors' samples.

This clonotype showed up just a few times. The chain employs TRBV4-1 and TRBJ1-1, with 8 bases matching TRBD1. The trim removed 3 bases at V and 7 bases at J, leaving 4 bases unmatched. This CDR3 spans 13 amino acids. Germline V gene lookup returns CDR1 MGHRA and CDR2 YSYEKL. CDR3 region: CASSQLDRDEAFF. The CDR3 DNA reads TGCGCCAGCAGCCAGCTGGACAGGGATGAAGCTTTCTTT.

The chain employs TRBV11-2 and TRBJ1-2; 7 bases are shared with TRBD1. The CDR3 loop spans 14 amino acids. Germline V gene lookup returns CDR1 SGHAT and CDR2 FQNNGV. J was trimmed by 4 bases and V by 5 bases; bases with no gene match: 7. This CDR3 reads CASSVGTVTYGYTF. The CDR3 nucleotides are TGTGCCAGCAGCGTGGGGACAGTTACCTATGGCTACACCTTC.

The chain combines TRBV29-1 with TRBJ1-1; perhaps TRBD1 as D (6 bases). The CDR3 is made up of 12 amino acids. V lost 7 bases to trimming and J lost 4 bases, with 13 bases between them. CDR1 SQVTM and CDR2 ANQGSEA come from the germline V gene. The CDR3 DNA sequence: TGCAGCGCGGTCCGAGGGGGCACTGAAGCTTTCTTT. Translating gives CSAVRGGTEAFF.

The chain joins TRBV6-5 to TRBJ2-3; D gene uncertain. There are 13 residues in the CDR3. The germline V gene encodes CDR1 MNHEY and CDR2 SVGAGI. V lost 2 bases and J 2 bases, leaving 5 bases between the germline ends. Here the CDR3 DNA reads TGTGCCAGCAGTTACAGCTACACAGATACGCAGTATTTT. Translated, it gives CASSYSYTDTQYF.

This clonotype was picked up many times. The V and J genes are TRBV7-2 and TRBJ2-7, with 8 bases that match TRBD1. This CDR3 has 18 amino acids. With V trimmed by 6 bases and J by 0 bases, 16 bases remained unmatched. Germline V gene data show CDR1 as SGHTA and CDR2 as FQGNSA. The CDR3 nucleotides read TGTGCCAGCAGTCACGGACAGGGCCTCAAGGAGAGCTCCTACGAGCAGTACGTC. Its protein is CASSHGQGLKESSYEQYV.

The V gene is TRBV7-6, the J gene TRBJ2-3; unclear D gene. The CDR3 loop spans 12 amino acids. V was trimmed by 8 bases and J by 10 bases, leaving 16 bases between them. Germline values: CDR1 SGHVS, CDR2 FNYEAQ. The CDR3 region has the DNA TGTGCCAGCGACTTGCCATCCCAGGCGCAGTATTTT. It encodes CASDLPSQAQYF.

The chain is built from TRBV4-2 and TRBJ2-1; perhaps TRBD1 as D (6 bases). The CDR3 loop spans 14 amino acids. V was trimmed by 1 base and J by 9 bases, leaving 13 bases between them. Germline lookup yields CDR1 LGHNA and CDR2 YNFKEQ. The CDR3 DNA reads TGTGCCAGCAGCCAAGCGGCCTCAGGGGTTGAGCAGTTCTTC. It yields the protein CASSQAASGVEQFF.

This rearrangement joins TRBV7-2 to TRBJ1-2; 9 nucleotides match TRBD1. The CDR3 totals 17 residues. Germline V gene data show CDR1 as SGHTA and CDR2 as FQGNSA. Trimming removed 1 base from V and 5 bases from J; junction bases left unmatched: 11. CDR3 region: CASSLEIQAQGAYGYTF. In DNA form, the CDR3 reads TGTGCCAGCAGCTTAGAAATCCAAGCACAGGGGGCGTATGGCTACACCTTC.

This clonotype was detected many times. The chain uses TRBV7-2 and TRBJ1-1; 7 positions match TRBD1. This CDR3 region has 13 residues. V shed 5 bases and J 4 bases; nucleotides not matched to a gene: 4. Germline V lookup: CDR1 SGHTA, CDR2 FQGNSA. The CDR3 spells CASSTQGRTEAFF. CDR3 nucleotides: TGTGCCAGCAGCACACAGGGGCGCACTGAAGCTTTCTTT.

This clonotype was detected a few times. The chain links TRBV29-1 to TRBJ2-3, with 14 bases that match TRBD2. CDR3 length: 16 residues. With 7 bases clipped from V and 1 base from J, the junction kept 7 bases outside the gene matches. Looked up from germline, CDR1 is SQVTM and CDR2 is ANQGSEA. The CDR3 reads CSAGLAGGRRTDTQYF. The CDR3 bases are TGCAGCGCTGGACTAGCGGGAGGTAGGCGCACAGATACGCAGTATTTT.

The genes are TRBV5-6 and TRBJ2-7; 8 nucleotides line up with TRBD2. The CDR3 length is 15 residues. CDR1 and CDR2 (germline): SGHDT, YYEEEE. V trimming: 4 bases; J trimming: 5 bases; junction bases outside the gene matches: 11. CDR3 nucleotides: TGTGCCAGCAGCGGTAGGGGGACTAGAAACCACGAGCAGTACTTC. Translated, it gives CASSGRGTRNHEQYF. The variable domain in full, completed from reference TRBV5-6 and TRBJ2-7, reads DAGVTQSPTHLIKTRGQQVTLRCSPKSGHDTVSWYQQALGQGPQFIFQYYEEEERQRGNFPDRFSGHQFPNYSSELNVNALLLGDSALYLCASSGRGTRNHEQYFGPGTRLTVT.